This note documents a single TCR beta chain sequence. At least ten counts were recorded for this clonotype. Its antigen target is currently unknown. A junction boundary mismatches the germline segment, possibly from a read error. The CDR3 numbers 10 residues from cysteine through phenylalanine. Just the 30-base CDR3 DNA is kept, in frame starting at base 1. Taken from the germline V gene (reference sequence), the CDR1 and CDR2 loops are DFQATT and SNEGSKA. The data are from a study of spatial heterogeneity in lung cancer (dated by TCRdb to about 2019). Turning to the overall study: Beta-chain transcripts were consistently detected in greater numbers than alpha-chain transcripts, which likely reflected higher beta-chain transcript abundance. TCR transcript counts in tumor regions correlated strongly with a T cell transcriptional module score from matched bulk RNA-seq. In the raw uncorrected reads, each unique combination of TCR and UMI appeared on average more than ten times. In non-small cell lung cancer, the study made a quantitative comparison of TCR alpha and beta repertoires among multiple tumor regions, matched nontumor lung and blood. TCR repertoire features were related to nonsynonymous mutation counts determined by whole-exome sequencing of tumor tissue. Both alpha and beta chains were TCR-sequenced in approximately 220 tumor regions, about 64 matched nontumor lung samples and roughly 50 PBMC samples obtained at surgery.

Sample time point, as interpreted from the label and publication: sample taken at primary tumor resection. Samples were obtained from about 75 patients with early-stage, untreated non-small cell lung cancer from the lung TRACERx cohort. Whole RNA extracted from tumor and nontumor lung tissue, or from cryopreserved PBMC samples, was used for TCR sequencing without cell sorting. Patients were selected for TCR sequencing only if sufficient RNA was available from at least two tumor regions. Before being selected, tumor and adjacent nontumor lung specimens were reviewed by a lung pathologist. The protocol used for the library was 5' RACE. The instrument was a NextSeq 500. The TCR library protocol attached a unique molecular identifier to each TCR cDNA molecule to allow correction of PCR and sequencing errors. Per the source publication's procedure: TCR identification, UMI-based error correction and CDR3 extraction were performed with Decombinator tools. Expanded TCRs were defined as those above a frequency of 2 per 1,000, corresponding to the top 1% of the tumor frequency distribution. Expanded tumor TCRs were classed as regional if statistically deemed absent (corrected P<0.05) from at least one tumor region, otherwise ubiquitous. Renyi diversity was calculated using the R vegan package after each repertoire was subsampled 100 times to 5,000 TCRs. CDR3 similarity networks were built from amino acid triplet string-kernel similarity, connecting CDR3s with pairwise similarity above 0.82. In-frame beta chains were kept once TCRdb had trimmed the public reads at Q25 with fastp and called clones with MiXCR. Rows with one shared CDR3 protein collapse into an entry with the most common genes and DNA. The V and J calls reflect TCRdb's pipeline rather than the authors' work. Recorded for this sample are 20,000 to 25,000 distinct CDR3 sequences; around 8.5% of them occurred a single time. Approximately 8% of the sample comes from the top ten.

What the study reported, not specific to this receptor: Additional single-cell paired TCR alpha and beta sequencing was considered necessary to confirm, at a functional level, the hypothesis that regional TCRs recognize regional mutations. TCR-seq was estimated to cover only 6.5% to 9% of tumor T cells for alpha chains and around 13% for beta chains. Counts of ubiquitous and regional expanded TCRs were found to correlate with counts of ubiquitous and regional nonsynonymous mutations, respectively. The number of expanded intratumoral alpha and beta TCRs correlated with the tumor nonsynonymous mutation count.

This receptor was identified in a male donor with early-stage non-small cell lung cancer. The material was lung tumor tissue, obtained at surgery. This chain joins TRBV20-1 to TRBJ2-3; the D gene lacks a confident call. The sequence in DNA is TGCAGCGCTAAACAGGATACGCAGTATTTT. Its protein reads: CSAKQDTQYF.